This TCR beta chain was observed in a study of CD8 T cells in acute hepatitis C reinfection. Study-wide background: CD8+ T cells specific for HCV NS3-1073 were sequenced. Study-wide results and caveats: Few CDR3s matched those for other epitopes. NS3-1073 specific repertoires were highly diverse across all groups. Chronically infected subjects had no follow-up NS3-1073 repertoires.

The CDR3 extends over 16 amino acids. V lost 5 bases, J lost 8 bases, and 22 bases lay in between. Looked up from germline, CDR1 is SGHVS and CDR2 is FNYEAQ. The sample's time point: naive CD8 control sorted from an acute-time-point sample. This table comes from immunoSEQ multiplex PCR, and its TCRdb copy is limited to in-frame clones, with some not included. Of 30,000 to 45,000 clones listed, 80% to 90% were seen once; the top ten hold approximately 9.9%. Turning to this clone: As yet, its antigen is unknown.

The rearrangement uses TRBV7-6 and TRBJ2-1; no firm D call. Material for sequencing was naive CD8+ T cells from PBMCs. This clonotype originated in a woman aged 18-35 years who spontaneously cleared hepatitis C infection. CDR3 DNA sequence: TGTGCCAGCAGCCGTACCGGACGGAACTACGGCGATGAGCAGTTCTTC. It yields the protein CASSRTGRNYGDEQFF.